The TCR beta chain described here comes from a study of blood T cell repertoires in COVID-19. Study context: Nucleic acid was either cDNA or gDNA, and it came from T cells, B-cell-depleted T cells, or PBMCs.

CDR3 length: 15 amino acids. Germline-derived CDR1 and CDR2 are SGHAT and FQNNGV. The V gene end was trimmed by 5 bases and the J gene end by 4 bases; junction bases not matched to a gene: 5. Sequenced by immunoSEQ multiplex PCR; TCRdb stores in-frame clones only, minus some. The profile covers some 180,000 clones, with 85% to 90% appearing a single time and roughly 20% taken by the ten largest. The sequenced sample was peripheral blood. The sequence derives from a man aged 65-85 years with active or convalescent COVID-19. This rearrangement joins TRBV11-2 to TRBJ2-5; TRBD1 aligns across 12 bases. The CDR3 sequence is CASSIRDRGRETQYF. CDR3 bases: TGTGCCAGCAGCATCCGGGACAGGGGGCGAGAGACCCAGTACTTC.